This entry features one TCR beta chain sequence. This clonotype was seen ten or more times. Its antigen target is currently unknown. Base qualities are not at hand, and no much larger clone is one base apart. The data are from a study of neurological immune-mediated disorders (dated by TCRdb to the late 2010s). Study-level background: Peripheral blood TCR-beta repertoires from patients with HTLV-I-associated myelopathy (HAM/TSP), patients with multiple sclerosis, and healthy controls were compared in the study using UMI-based sequencing. The roughly 110 TCR-beta libraries included longitudinal samples, technical triplicates and paired sorted CD4+ and CD8+ T-cell subsets alongside PBMC samples. The cohort comprised 60 to 75 subjects: 15 or so HAM/TSP patients, 35 or so multiple sclerosis patients and around 20 healthy controls.

Blood bank volunteers in Maryland, USA served as the healthy controls. For the unsorted PBMC libraries, 2 million PBMCs were stored in RNAlater at -80 degrees C until RNA extraction and were used to generate the libraries. PBMCs were separated from peripheral blood using Ficoll-Hypaque density gradient centrifugation and then cryopreserved in liquid nitrogen. V and J are truncated by 5 bases and 4 bases respectively, leaving an intervening sequence of 9 bases. For CDR1 and CDR2, the germline V gene lists SGHRS and YFSETQ. The CDR3 covers 12 residues, taking in both the cysteine and the phenylalanine. Only the CDR3 part of the read is kept: 36 bases, read in frame from the first base. To synthesize cDNA, template-switch 5'RACE was performed with a primer carrying a 10-nucleotide random unique molecular identifier so that each TCR transcript was tagged. Every sequencing run yielded over 200 million TCR-beta sequences covering 15-18 subjects. Total RNA was extracted with the RNeasy kit. Using the KAPA Real-time Library Amplification kit, TCR-beta VDJ regions were amplified with primers for the TCR constant region and the 5'RACE anchor. Sample indexes and Illumina adaptors were added in a first PCR, after which library yield was increased in a second PCR. After Ampure bead purification, the TCR product of roughly 650 bp was size-selected on a 2% E-gel SizeSelection system. Before pooling, libraries had their quality checked on a Bioanalyzer, their concentration measured with Qubit, and their quantity determined with the Kapa Library Quantification kit. An Illumina HiSeq 2500 was used to sequence the libraries paired-end at 2 x 150 bp. To increase sequence diversity, about 25-31% phiX was spiked into each library pool. As for the original processing: Quality-filtered reads were processed with the UMI-based MiGEC pipeline, and over 75% of raw TCR sequences were removed by the MiGEC pipeline during error correction. VDJ genes were aligned to IMGT germline references, and clonotypes were defined by unique CDR3 amino acid sequence plus V-J genes. Clonal expansion, Shannon diversity and CDR3 relatedness were evaluated with VDJtools (CalcPairwiseDistances, ClusterSamples), while phylogenetic trees were built in CLCbio workbench. Clones with at least 8 unique UMIs were defined as expanded, with this threshold being based on coefficient-of-variation modelling across technical triplicates. Clones were called with MiXCR by TCRdb after fastp trimmed the public reads at Q25, and only in-frame beta chains were retained. Every CDR3 protein is listed once, alongside the most common genes and DNA of its rows. These V and J calls derive from TCRdb rather than the authors' analysis. This sample lists fewer than 90,000 distinct CDR3 sequences; 10% were detected once. 1.8% of the sample is taken by the ten largest.

The paper's findings and limits, for the study overall: No identical CDR3 amino acid sequences were found to be shared among expanded clones across subjects, suggesting that TCR-beta repertoires were private in all groups. The highest TCR clonal expansion was observed in HAM/TSP patients, whereas the lowest was observed in MS patients, even when compared with healthy controls.

The clonotype comes from a man aged 40-49 years in good health. The material sequenced was PBMCs. This sequence uses TRBV5-1 and TRBJ1-2; the D gene cannot be named for sure. CDR3 protein: CASSSEAYGYTF. The DNA sequence is as follows: TGCGCCAGCAGTTCCGAGGCCTATGGCTACACCTTC.